These 6 T cell receptor beta chains were sequenced from one sample in a study of T cell clonality in common variable immunodeficiency. Whole-study findings and limits: Reportedly, TCR beta sequences from common variable immunodeficiency showed fewer deletions and N-nucleotide insertions.

Assay: immunoSEQ multiplex PCR; the TCRdb copy retains only in-frame clones and omits some. The data show around 9,600 clones, none appearing only once, with more than 3.5% held by the ten largest. Antigens of these TCRs are unknown. Material for sequencing was peripheral blood mononuclear cells. The receptors here all came from a human donor with common variable immunodeficiency.

This clone is medium-sized (0.01 to 0.1%) within its sample. The CDR3 is cut off 3 residues early in the read; its end comes from the germline J gene. The chain links TRBV19 to TRBJ2-7, with TRBD2 matching 10 bases. The CDR3 length is 14 residues. Germline V gives CDR1 LNHDA, CDR2 SQIVND (reference sequence). Losses at the gene ends were 6 bases for V and 1 base for J; bases not matched to a gene: 3. CDR3: CASSPSGGSYEQYF. The covered CDR3 bases are TGTGCCAGTAGCCCTAGCGGGGGTTCCTACGAG.

By frequency in the sample, this clone is medium-sized. The read finishes 3 residues shy of the CDR3 end, and the germline J gene is used to complete it. J is TRBJ2-3 and V is TRBV24-1, with a weak D call TRBD2 (5 bases). The length of the CDR3 is 16 residues. The germline V and J ends were trimmed by 0 bases and 1 base, with 10 bases remaining between them. Germline CDR1 KGHDR, CDR2 SFDVKD. The CDR3 DNA, read in part, is TGTGCCACCAGTGATTTGTCCAGGCGGGGCACAGATACG. It yields the protein CATSDLSRRGTDT. Given in full, the CDR3 is CATSDLSRRGTDTQYF.

By its share, this clone is medium-sized (0.01 to 0.1%). The CDR3 is cut off 3 residues early in the read; its end comes from the germline J gene. The V call is TRBV20-1, the J call TRBJ1-3; D might be TRBD1 (6 bases). The V gene's germline CDR1 is DFQATT and CDR2 SNEGSKA (reference sequence). Trimming took off 6 bases at V and 1 base at J, with 19 bases between the two ends. The CDR3 has 16 residues. Partial CDR3 DNA: TGCAGTGCCTCGGACAGCTCGGGAAGGTCTGGAAACACC. This sequence encodes CSASDSSGRSGNT. The complete CDR3 reads CSASDSSGRSGNTIYF.

This clone rates as medium-sized. The read stops 3 residues short of the end of the CDR3; the missing end is completed from the germline J gene. The chain links TRBV20-1 to TRBJ1-6; tentatively, D is TRBD1 (6 bases). Germline V gives CDR1 DFQATT, CDR2 SNEGSKA (reference sequence). This CDR3 has 15 amino acids. V was cut by 5 bases and J by 6 bases, with 17 bases left in between. CDR3 region: CSAGGGRGANSPLHF. CDR3 DNA (partial): TGCAGTGCTGGGGGGGGAAGGGGGGCTAATTCACCC.

This clone has just a few counts. The CDR3 extends 3 residues past the end of the read, so its final part is completed from the germline J gene. V and J are TRBV11-2 and TRBJ2-4, with unresolved D. CDR1 is SGHAT, CDR2 FQNNGV, per germline. Trimming stripped 8 bases from V and 1 base from J, with 12 bases between. This CDR3 is 14 amino acids long. CDR3 DNA (partial): TGTGCCAGCCTCTACGATCGGGCCAAAAACATT. It specifies CASLYDRAKNI. The entire CDR3 reads CASLYDRAKNIQYF.

This clone was counted at least ten times. The sequenced fragment ends 3 residues before the CDR3 boundary, so the rest is inferred from the germline J gene. This chain links TRBV20-1 with TRBJ1-1; D uncertain. Germline loops: CDR1 DFQATT, CDR2 SNEGSKA (reference sequence). Between the trimmed V and J ends, which lost 4 bases and 0 bases, there was a span of 9 bases. The CDR3 is 13 amino acids. The CDR3 bases that were read are TGCAGTGCTACGAGAACACTGAACACTGAA. Residues: CSATRTLNTE. The full CDR3 sequence reads CSATRTLNTEAFF.